Listed below are T cell receptor beta chains from one sample, sequenced in a study of neurological immune-mediated disorders. TCRdb ran MiXCR on the 5' RACE reads and lists one entry per CDR3 protein. The table records tens of thousands of distinct CDR3 sequences, more than 8.5% of them present only once. Material for sequencing was PBMCs. The receptors here all came from a woman aged 40 to 50 in good health. The CDR3 runs from the conserved cysteine through the conserved F or W. D genes are given only for firm matches. Expanded clones are given a class, and other clones once, few, many or no size at all.

many | TRBJ2-7 | TRBV7-8 | - | CASSQGSSYEQYF | TGTGCCAGCAGCCAGGGGTCCTCCTACGAGCAGTACTTC
many | TRBJ2-7 | TRBV5-1 | TRBD1 | CASRGQGTDEQYF | TGCGCCAGCAGGGGACAGGGTACCGACGAGCAGTACTTC
many | TRBJ1-2 | TRBV7-2 | - | CASSLYVAGDNGYTF | TGTGCCAGCAGCTTATATGTTGCAGGCGACAATGGCTACACCTTC
many | TRBJ2-2 | TRBV27 | - | CASSPGQNTGELFF | TGTGCCAGCAGTCCGGGACAGAACACCGGGGAGCTGTTTTTT
many | TRBJ2-3 | TRBV7-2 | - | CASSLGTGDTQYF | TGTGCCAGCAGCTTAGGCACGGGGGATACGCAGTATTTT
- | TRBJ1-5 | TRBV6-1 | - | CASSESGPYQPQHF | TGTGCCAGCAGTGAATCAGGGCCCTATCAGCCCCAGCATTTT
many | TRBJ2-1 | TRBV20-1 | TRBD2 | CSASATGGIFEQFF | TGCAGTGCTAGTGCTACGGGAGGGATCTTTGAGCAGTTCTTC
few | TRBJ1-5 | TRBV9 | TRBD1 | CASSAGTVIQPQHF | TGTGCCAGCAGCGCCGGGACAGTCATTCAGCCCCAGCATTTT
many | TRBJ1-4 | TRBV5-1 | - | CASSLDGLGTNEKLFF | TGCGCCAGCAGCTTGGACGGGCTTGGAACTAATGAAAAACTGTTTTTT
many | TRBJ2-1 | TRBV5-5 | - | CASSLEAETYNEQFF | TGTGCCAGCAGCTTGGAAGCGGAGACCTACAATGAGCAGTTCTTC
many | TRBJ2-5 | TRBV6-6 | TRBD1 | CASSYPGQGPSGTQYF | TGTGCCAGCAGTTACCCGGGACAGGGCCCTTCGGGGACCCAGTACTTC
many | TRBJ2-5 | TRBV6-5 | - | CASRKPGVETQYF | TGTGCCAGCAGGAAACCAGGGGTAGAGACCCAGTACTTC
- | TRBJ2-7 | TRBV20-1 | - | CSTQQFSYEQYF | TGCAGTACCCAACAGTTTTCCTACGAGCAGTACTTC
- | TRBJ2-4 | TRBV5-6 | TRBD1 | CASSPRGTGPGAIQYF | TGTGCCAGCAGCCCTCGGGGGACAGGGCCGGGGGCTATTCAGTACTTC
many | TRBJ2-4 | TRBV7-3 | - | CASSPPDKNIQYF | TGTGCCAGCAGCCCCCCGGACAAAAACATTCAGTACTTC
many | TRBJ1-5 | TRBV4-1 | - | CASSQERWDYNQPQHF | TGCGCCAGCAGCCAAGAAAGGTGGGACTACAATCAGCCCCAGCATTTT
- | TRBJ1-2 | TRBV7-2 | - | CASSPVGEGYGYTF | TGTGCCAGCAGCCCCGTGGGGGAAGGGTACGGCTACACCTTC
many | TRBJ2-1 | TRBV12-3/TRBV12-4 | - | CASSLYGAGEGTSQFF | TGTGCCAGCAGTTTATACGGGGCGGGCGAAGGGACTTCGCAGTTCTTC
many | TRBJ1-4 | TRBV29-1 | - | CSASVENEKLFF | TGCAGCGCGTCCGTTGAAAATGAAAAACTGTTTTTT
many | TRBJ1-1 | TRBV20-1 | TRBD1 | CSANRQGTEAFF | TGCAGTGCTAATAGACAGGGGACTGAAGCTTTCTTT
many | TRBJ1-4 | TRBV7-6 | - | CASSTRVSNEKLFF | TGTGCCAGCAGCACCAGGGTTTCTAATGAAAAACTGTTTTTT
- | TRBJ1-2 | TRBV5-1 | TRBD1 | CASSHGQGARGNTF | TGCGCCAGCAGCCATGGACAGGGGGCGCGTGGCAACACCTTC
many | TRBJ1-5 | TRBV7-8 | TRBD1 | CASSGGTASNQPQHF | TGTGCCAGCAGCGGCGGGACAGCGAGCAATCAGCCCCAGCATTTT
- | TRBJ2-7 | TRBV24-1 | TRBD2 | CATSDLNFGTSGTSYEQYF | TGTGCCACCAGTGATTTGAACTTTGGGACTAGCGGGACCTCCTACGAGCAGTACTTC
- | TRBJ2-7 | TRBV5-1 | - | CASSRDYDEQYF | TGCGCCAGCAGTCGGGATTACGACGAGCAGTACTTC